What follows is one T cell receptor beta chain and its context. CDR1 is SGHTA, CDR2 FQGTGA, per germline. CDR3 length: 13 amino acids. Trimming shortened V by 3 bases and J by 11 bases, and 11 bases separated the two germline ends. Original processing methods: In the immunoSEQ data, sequences were junction-only and lacked quality scores, so filtering differed. The data were produced by immunoSEQ multiplex PCR, yet TCRdb's version contains in-frame clones alone and is incomplete. Clone size and V and J calls were adopted from that table, with D and trimming inferred from the DNA. In the table there are under 2.5 million clones, 85% to 95% of which are singletons. The entry originates in a study of shared clonotypes between healthy human individuals.

Material: naive CD4+ T cells from PBMCs. Subset specified: CD45RA+ positively selected. The clonotype was recovered from a man aged 18 to 29 in good health. Some clones in this sample may be carry-over from other donors' samples. The V call is TRBV7-3, the J call TRBJ1-6, with D uncertain. The CDR3 protein is CASSFRPLTPLHF. In DNA, the CDR3 is TGTGCCAGCAGCTTCAGGCCACTTACACCCCTCCACTTT.